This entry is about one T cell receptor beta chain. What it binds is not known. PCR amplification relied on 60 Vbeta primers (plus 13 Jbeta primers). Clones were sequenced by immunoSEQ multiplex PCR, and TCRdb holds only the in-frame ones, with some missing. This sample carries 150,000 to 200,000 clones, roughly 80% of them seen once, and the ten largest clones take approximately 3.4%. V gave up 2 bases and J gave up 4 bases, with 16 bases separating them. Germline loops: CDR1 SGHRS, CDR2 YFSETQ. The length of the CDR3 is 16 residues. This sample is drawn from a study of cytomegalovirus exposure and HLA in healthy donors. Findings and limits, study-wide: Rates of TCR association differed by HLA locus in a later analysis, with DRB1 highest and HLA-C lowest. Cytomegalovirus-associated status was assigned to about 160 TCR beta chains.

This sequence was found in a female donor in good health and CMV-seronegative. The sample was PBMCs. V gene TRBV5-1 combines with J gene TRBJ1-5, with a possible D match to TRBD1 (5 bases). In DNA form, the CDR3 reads TGCGCCAGCAGCTTAGGTGAGTCAGGGAAAAATCAGCCCCAGCATTTT. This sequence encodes CASSLGESGKNQPQHF.